The rows below give T cell receptor beta chains drawn from one sample of a study of blood T cell repertoires in COVID-19. Repertoires were generated with immunoSEQ multiplex PCR, while TCRdb's copy carries only in-frame clones and drops some. The sample records roughly 410,000 clones, roughly 86% being singletons. The sequenced sample consisted of peripheral blood. The source of these receptors is a woman aged 55-70 years with COVID-19, enrolled during active disease. Both conserved end residues are part of each CDR3. Fields, in order: V gene, CDR3 length, J gene, clone size, D gene, CDR3 protein, CDR3 DNA. D genes are given only for firm matches. Size is stated for part of the rows, as once, few or many counts, or as a class when the clone is expanded.

>TRBV23-1|16|TRBJ1-6|.|TRBD1
CASSQPETGGYSPLHF
TGCGCCAGCAGTCAACCAGAGACAGGGGGCTATTCACCCCTCCACTTT
>TRBV19|15|TRBJ2-1|.|TRBD2
CASTRRGGASDEQFF
TGTGCCAGTACTAGGCGCGGGGGGGCCTCGGATGAGCAGTTCTTC
>TRBV19|16|TRBJ2-6|.|.
CASSIGGRSGANVLTF
TGTGCCAGTAGTATAGGGGGCCGCTCTGGGGCCAACGTCCTGACTTTC
>TRBV28|16|TRBJ1-2|once|.
CASSLIGGAVNYGYTF
TGTGCCAGCAGTTTGATTGGGGGCGCGGTTAACTATGGCTACACCTTC
>TRBV18|13|TRBJ1-1|.|.
CASSPVKNTEAFF
TGTGCCAGCTCACCAGTCAAGAACACTGAAGCTTTCTTT
>TRBV6-6|14|TRBJ1-4|.|TRBD1
CASGPGQGDEKLFF
TGTGCCAGCGGCCCGGGACAGGGGGATGAAAAACTGTTTTTT
>TRBV4-2|16|TRBJ2-3|.|.
CASSQGEGGTTDTQYF
TGTGCCAGCAGCCAAGGGGAGGGGGGCACCACAGATACGCAGTATTTT
>TRBV5-8|16|TRBJ1-5|.|TRBD1
CASRRGQEIGNQPQHF
TGTGCCAGCAGACGGGGACAGGAAATCGGCAATCAGCCCCAGCATTTT
>TRBV19|15|TRBJ2-1|.|.
CASTIDRTPSNEQFF
TGTGCCAGTACTATCGACAGAACCCCCTCCAATGAGCAGTTCTTC
>TRBV25-1|13|TRBJ1-2|once|.
CASSDSGHYGYTF
TGTGCCAGCAGTGACTCTGGGCACTATGGCTACACCTTC
>TRBV11-2|13|TRBJ1-2|.|.
CASSRTGYYGYTF
TGTGCCAGCAGCCGAACAGGGTACTATGGCTACACCTTC
>TRBV3-1/TRBV3-2|15|TRBJ2-3|.|.
CASSQSSRSTDTQYF
TGTGCCAGCAGCCAATCGTCGCGTAGCACAGATACGCAGTATTTT
>TRBV5-6|13|TRBJ1-5|.|.
CASSRTGNQPQHF
TGTGCCAGCAGCCGAACGGGCAATCAGCCCCAGCATTTT
>TRBV5-1|13|TRBJ1-1|.|.
CASSLGAQTEAFF
TGCGCCAGCAGCTTGGGGGCGCAGACTGAAGCTTTCTTT
>TRBV5-1|16|TRBJ2-3|.|.
CASSLAGLTRTDTQYF
TGCGCCAGCAGCTTGGCGGGACTCACCCGCACAGATACGCAGTATTTT
>TRBV7-2|15|TRBJ2-7|once|.
CASSLGTSRSYEQYF
TGTGCCAGCAGCCTGGGGACTTCCCGCTCCTACGAGCAGTACTTC
>TRBV9|15|TRBJ2-2|.|TRBD2
CASSLGLANTGELFF
TGTGCCAGCAGCCTAGGACTAGCGAACACCGGGGAGCTGTTTTTT
>TRBV10-1|14|TRBJ2-7|.|.
CASSPDGGIYEQYF
TGCGCCAGCAGCCCCGACGGGGGTATTTACGAGCAGTACTTC
>TRBV18|14|TRBJ1-1|.|.
CASSTGTTNTEAFF
TGTGCCAGCTCGACCGGGACAACGAACACTGAAGCTTTCTTT
>TRBV7-8|14|TRBJ1-3|.|TRBD1
CASSFTGVGNTIYF
TGTGCCAGCAGCTTTACAGGGGTTGGAAACACCATATATTTT
>TRBV9|14|TRBJ1-2|.|TRBD1
CASSPGQGNYGYTF
TGTGCCAGCAGCCCCGGACAGGGGAACTATGGCTACACCTTC
>TRBV6-5|13|TRBJ2-7|.|TRBD2
CASNLAGGNEQYF
TGTGCCAGCAACCTAGCGGGGGGAAACGAGCAGTACTTC
>TRBV28|13|TRBJ2-7|.|.
CASSPASADEQYF
TGTGCCAGCAGTCCGGCTAGCGCAGACGAGCAGTACTTC
>TRBV5-1|15|TRBJ2-1|.|.
CASSLVEGYYNEQFF
TGCGCCAGCAGCTTGGTGGAGGGTTATTACAATGAGCAGTTCTTC
>TRBV5-6|14|TRBJ1-1|.|.
CASSSVDRNTEAFF
TGTGCCAGCAGCTCGGTGGACAGGAACACTGAAGCTTTCTTT
>TRBV27|16|TRBJ1-1|.|.
CASSPYRRHMNTEAFF
TGTGCCAGCAGTCCTTATAGGCGACACATGAACACTGAAGCTTTCTTT
>TRBV7-8|14|TRBJ2-2|.|.
CASSRLQAAGELFF
TGTGCCAGCAGCAGATTACAGGCGGCCGGGGAGCTGTTTTTT
>TRBV9|13|TRBJ2-7|.|TRBD1
CASSEGTVHEQYF
TGTGCCAGCAGCGAAGGGACAGTCCACGAGCAGTACTTC
>TRBV5-4|16|TRBJ2-6|.|.
CASSLRSSSGANVLTF
TGTGCCAGCAGCCTCCGGTCGAGCTCTGGGGCCAACGTCCTGACTTTC
>TRBV9|15|TRBJ2-3|.|TRBD1
CASSSRTGGTDTQYF
TGTGCCAGCAGCTCTCGGACAGGGGGCACAGATACGCAGTATTTT
>TRBV5-1|14|TRBJ2-5|.|.
CASSLGGPQETQYF
TGCGCCAGCAGCTTGGGGGGCCCCCAAGAGACCCAGTACTTC
>TRBV27|17|TRBJ1-5|.|.
CASSSQGRLALGQPQHF
TGTGCCAGCAGTTCCCAGGGTCGTCTTGCCTTGGGTCAGCCCCAGCATTTT
>TRBV27|13|TRBJ1-1|.|.
CASSLLGAQRAFF
TGTGCCAGCAGTTTACTAGGGGCTCAGAGGGCTTTCTTT
>TRBV28|13|TRBJ1-1|.|.
CASSFPLNTEAFF
TGTGCCAGCAGTTTCCCGTTGAACACTGAAGCTTTCTTT
>TRBV14|16|TRBJ2-3|.|.
CASSPPGAVSTDTQYF
TGTGCCAGCAGCCCCCCCGGAGCGGTTAGCACAGATACGCAGTATTTT
>TRBV6-5|12|TRBJ2-1|.|.
CASTNLRNEQFF
TGTGCCAGCACCAATTTGCGGAATGAGCAGTTCTTC
>TRBV5-1|15|TRBJ1-3|.|TRBD1
CASSWGQGTGNTIYF
TGCGCCAGCAGCTGGGGACAGGGAACCGGAAACACCATATATTTT
>TRBV11-2|16|TRBJ2-1|.|TRBD2
CASSLVFGGGATEQFF
TGTGCCAGCAGCTTAGTTTTTGGCGGGGGGGCCACTGAGCAGTTCTTC
>TRBV7-9|14|TRBJ1-1|few|.
CASTRGTGYTEAFF
TGTGCCAGCACCAGGGGAACGGGGTACACTGAAGCTTTCTTT
>TRBV2|16|TRBJ2-2|.|TRBD2
CASSDPGLAGSGELFF
TGTGCCAGCAGTGATCCGGGACTAGCGGGCTCCGGGGAGCTGTTTTTT
>TRBV7-6|15|TRBJ2-1|.|.
CASSLGGGGYNEQFF
TGTGCCAGCAGCTTAGGAGGCGGAGGCTACAATGAGCAGTTCTTC
>TRBV7-2|16|TRBJ1-3|.|TRBD1
CASSYNRGVTGNTIYF
TGTGCCAGCAGCTATAACAGGGGGGTCACTGGAAACACCATATATTTT